This T cell receptor beta chain was sequenced in a study of blood T cells in healthy people across ages. Overall study findings and caveats: While age rose, TCR beta diversity per million T cells dropped in a roughly linear way. In these data, TCR beta diversity tracked strongly with naive T cell percentage. Both naive CD4+ cell counts and diversity were greater in long-lived donors than in aged donors.

This CDR3 region has 16 residues. V lost 6 bases, J lost 4 bases, and 15 bases stayed unmatched. Germline V CDR1 and CDR2: DFQATT, SNEGSKA (reference sequence). This clonotype turned up a few times. Antigen specificity is unknown. Samples each had at least 5 micrograms of total RNA extracted. PCR was performed a second time for 7 to 11 cycles using a sample-barcoded 5' primer and a J-beta primer mix. From the 5' RACE reads, TCRdb called clonotypes with MiXCR, one entry per CDR3 protein. The table has 1.5 million to 2 million distinct CDR3 sequences, about 35% seen once. Sequenced input: blood. The source of this sequence is a woman aged 25 to 45 in good health. This chain connects TRBV20-1 to TRBJ2-5, with 9 bases that match TRBD1. CDR3 DNA sequence: TGCAGTGCACTTAGGACAGGGGTAATAGGTACAGAGACCCAGTACTTC. Protein: CSALRTGVIGTETQYF.